This TCR beta chain is drawn from a study of human T cells and chemical hapten exposure. Regarding time point: pre-sensitization, week 0. The treatment: therapeutic diphenylcyclopropenone sensitization with weekly scalp DPC. TCRdb recomputed calls from the RACE reads with MiXCR, one row per CDR3 protein. The sample contains some 330,000 distinct CDR3 sequences, approximately 5.8% of which appear only once. Remarks on this clonotype: This may come from a read error, since a much larger clone is one base off.

CDR3 length equals 14 residues. The material sequenced was whole blood, taken in connection with sensitization to the hapten diphenylcyclopropenone (DPC). The clonotype comes from a woman aged 18-29 years with alopecia areata. Some clones in this sample may be carry-over from other donors' samples. This chain uses TRBV12-3 or TRBV12-4 with TRBJ2-3, with 7 bases lining up with TRBD1. The CDR3 sequence: CASSPGQQTDTQFF. The CDR3 nucleotides are TGTGCCAGCAGCCCGGGACAGCAGACAGATACGCAGTTTTTT.